This record covers a single T cell receptor beta chain. This clonotype was observed at least ten times. No cognate antigen has been identified for it. Per-nucleotide qualities are absent, and no much larger clonotype sits a single base away. This record belongs to a study of regulatory T cells in long-lasting Graves disease (dated by TCRdb to the early 2020s). Notes on the research overall: In the newly diagnosed Graves' disease group, patients had been taking antithyroid drugs for less than 3 months. Peripheral blood TCR sequencing and RNA sequencing compared persistent Graves' disease patients with newly diagnosed Graves' disease patients. A total of roughly 33 samples underwent TCR sequencing: approximately 13 from persistent and around 20 from newly diagnosed Graves' disease patients. The study was conducted in China and was registered as a clinical trial.

Reading the label with the study, this specimen's time point is: newly diagnosed GD, antithyroid drugs for less than 3 months. For both TCR sequencing and RNA sequencing, RNA was extracted from PBMCs in TRIzol. Graves' disease was diagnosed according to American Thyroid Association guidelines. Patients were recruited from an endocrinology department in Xi'an, China. From each patient, approximately 10 milliliters of peripheral blood was collected into an EDTA anticoagulant tube. PBMCs were isolated by Ficoll Paque Plus density gradient separation without further T cell sorting. An Agilent 2100 Bioanalyzer and agarose gel were used to check RNA quality, and a NanoDrop 2000 was used to measure RNA concentration. Compared with germline, V lacks 0 bases and J lacks 2 bases; bases without a gene match: 7. Reading from cysteine to phenylalanine, the CDR3 counts 16 amino acids. Only the CDR3 portion is preserved as DNA: 48 bases, with reading frame beginning at the first base. CDR1 and CDR2, looked up from the germline V gene (reference sequence), are WNHNN and SYGVQD.

Findings and caveats that apply to the study as a whole: As a limitation, the authors acknowledged that the small sample size may reduce accuracy. Sequencing and analysis were limited to the TCR beta chain. Patients with persistent disease shared more public clonotypes (under 3,000) than newly diagnosed patients did (roughly 970). TRBV28, TRBJ1-2 and TRBJ2-5 were preferentially used in persistent disease, while TRBV20-1 and TRBJ2-1 were favored in newly diagnosed disease. The study examined only peripheral blood because the primary lesion, thyroid tissue, could not be accessed. Lower TCR Shannon entropy and fewer highly expanded clones were observed in persistent Graves' disease patients than in newly diagnosed patients, which suggested clonal expansion.

The protocol used for the library was multiplex PCR. The sequencer listed for this sample is Illumina HiSeq 4000. TCR beta libraries were built with iRepertoire HTBI primers and Arm-PCR amplification of CDR3 regions. Before sequencing, the PCR products went through gel purification. The paper's processing steps were these. Gene usage analysis of CDR3 amino acid clonotypes relied on the 60 to 65 TRBV and 15 or so TRBJ segments identified across samples. COPE and FqMerger were used to merge the filtered high-quality paired reads into contigs. BLAST was used to align contigs to the IMGT TRBV, TRBD and TRBJ reference genes, and CDR3 was defined following IMGT. Clonotypes above 0.1% frequency were classified as highly expanded clones. Repertoire diversity was measured by Shannon entropy, and V-J evenness by the Gini coefficient. A clonotype was considered public if more than one individual shared it. TCRdb applied fastp at Q25 and MiXCR to the public reads, then kept only in-frame beta chains. Each CDR3 protein appears once, grouped with its most common genes and DNA. The authors' filters were not applied to this entry. The sample table contains about 220,000 distinct CDR3 sequences; only one count was recorded for roughly 18% of them. The ten largest clones capture about 11% of the sample.

The data were also submitted as part of a second study, on T cells in Graves' hyperthyroidism and ophthalmopathy. As that second study puts it: Graves' hyperthyroidism was defined as stable when no progression to ophthalmopathy occurred over 18 months of follow-up. Hyperthyroidism patients were newly diagnosed, with disease duration under 2 months, and aged 18 to 65 years. The study excluded patients with uncontrolled infections, other autoimmune diseases, pregnancy or lactation. Diagnoses were based on clinical symptoms, serum thyroxine and TRAb, thyroid ultrasound and orbital computed tomography. The TCR CDR3 was subjected to a first round of RT-PCR using the HTBI primer set and the Qiagen OneStep RT-PCR kit. Most expanded thyroid clonotypes (frequency above 0.001) were also detected in blood, a finding suggesting that blood repertoires may reflect thyroid immune responses. Ophthalmopathy was separated from stable hyperthyroidism by a 13 V-J signature model, with about 88% sensitivity and approximately 81% specificity obtained in cross-validation and 80%/75% obtained in testing. In validation, progression to ophthalmopathy was predicted by the model with nearly 71% sensitivity and 72.22% specificity, a median of approximately 6.5 months before onset. TCR V-J signatures able to tell the groups apart were searched for in a discovery cohort of some 97 patients, of whom roughly 42 had Graves' ophthalmopathy and roughly 57 had stable Graves' hyperthyroidism. Prospective prediction of ophthalmopathy was tested in an independent validation cohort consisting of roughly 19 hyperthyroidism patients and approximately 16 patients who later progressed to ophthalmopathy. The 95 to 100 discovery patients were randomly divided into training and test sets at a 7:3 ratio. Thyroid tissue and blood T-cell repertoires from six Graves' hyperthyroidism patients were also compared in the study. After sampling, hyperthyroidism patients received methimazole starting at 30 mg daily, and ophthalmopathy patients received high-dose intravenous methylprednisolone. Libraries were constructed in a second round of multiplex PCR, after which size selection and purification were carried out. The libraries were sequenced on an Illumina HiSeq2000 using paired-end 100 bp reads. Raw data were processed with SOAPnuke, discarding reads with adapters, uncalled bases, mean Phred below 15, or no exact constant-primer or identifier match. High-quality paired reads were merged with COPE v1.2.5, and unique nucleotide sequences were defined as clonotypes. Clonotypes were aligned to IMGT TRBV, TRBD and TRBJ reference segments using MiTCR v1.1. Only V-J combinations with frequency above 0.0001, covering about 99% of repertoires, were analysed. The TCS score was defined as F50 (clonal expansion) divided by E x V (chaos), with BLOSUM62-based TCRdist calculated between CDR3 peptides within each V-J. Welch's t-statistics and random forest reduced 514 V-J features to 13, which were used in a naive Bayes classifier (R e1071). No statistical method was used to set the sample size in advance, and investigators knew the group allocation. According to the paper, TCR Vbeta CDR3 sequencing was carried out on 120 to 150 peripheral blood samples, which came from approximately 41 ophthalmopathy, around 75 hyperthyroidism and about 17 progressor patients.

The sample in question was peripheral blood mononuclear cells (PBMCs), obtained at new diagnosis, from a patient treated with antithyroid drugs. The sequence came from a woman aged 25 to 39 with Graves disease. Donor details come from another sample of the same person, matched by shared clones. The rearranged chain carries TRBV10-1 and TRBJ2-7, with 7 bases in between that match TRBD2. The nucleotide sequence reads TGCGCCAGCAGTGAGTCGGTGGGAGGGAGCCCCTACGAGCAGTACTTC. Its protein product is CASSESVGGSPYEQYF.